Listed here is a single TCR beta chain. These data originate in a study of OX40 agonist ivuxolimab in advanced cancers. Study at large: An agonistic anti-OX40 (CD134) antibody, ivuxolimab, was used to treat the patients. Three patients got partial responses; one had hepatocellular carcinoma and two had cutaneous melanoma.

Excluded were patients having autoimmune disease history or systemic immunosuppression. The investigators sampled blood at baseline, at cycle 4 day 1, and at cycle 7 day 1. TCRdb's copy holds only in-frame clones and misses some; the assay was immunoSEQ multiplex PCR. The sample consists of over 60,000 clones, 80% to 90% of them appearing once. Sequenced here: CD4+ or CD8+ T cells sorted from blood, sampled in a trial of the OX40 agonist ivuxolimab. This sequence originates from an adult with an advanced solid tumor such as melanoma, head and neck, liver or kidney cancer.

The CDR3: CASSATGPYEQYF. The CDR3 DNA follows: TGTGCCAGCAGTGCGACAGGTCCCTACGAGCAGTACTTC. The J gene is TRBJ2-7, the V gene TRBV25-1; D possibly corresponds to TRBD1 (6 bases). V was clipped by 4 bases and J by 2 bases, with 9 bases between them. Germline CDR1 and CDR2: MGHDK and SYGVNS. The length of the CDR3 is 13 residues.